This entry describes one TCR beta chain. The CDR3 runs 12 residues. The V segment lost 8 bases and the J segment 10 bases; nucleotides outside the gene matches: 7. The germline V gene has CDR1 MNHNY and CDR2 SVGAGI (reference sequence). The method was immunoSEQ multiplex PCR; TCRdb's version includes in-frame clones alone and lacks a portion of them. The data show about 36,000 clones, 70% to 80% seen once. The data belong to a study of blood T cell repertoires in COVID-19. At the level of the study: Sample material is recorded as cDNA or gDNA derived from T cells, B-cell-depleted T cells, or PBMCs.

The sequenced sample was peripheral blood. The J gene is TRBJ2-1, the V gene TRBV6-6; TRBD2 matches 8 bases. The TCR originated in a man between 60 and 75 years old with active COVID-19. Written as DNA, the CDR3 is TGTGCCAGCGGACAGCGGGGGTGGGAGCAGTTCTTC. This translates into CASGQRGWEQFF.